This T cell receptor beta chain was recovered during a study of T cells in Graves' hyperthyroidism and ophthalmopathy. Study observations and caveats: The model identified upcoming ophthalmopathy a median around 6 months ahead of onset. Most expanded thyroid clonotypes above 0.001 recurred in blood.

Note on this clonotype: The antigen is unknown.

From RNA transcripts, TCR beta CDR3 regions were amplified. The HTBI primer set served for first-round RT-PCR of the TCR CDR3. TCRdb independently ran MiXCR on the multiplex PCR reads; one entry per CDR3 protein. Here the sample spans about 570,000 distinct CDR3 sequences, about half being singletons. The V gene lost 4 bases and the J gene lost 2 bases, with 18 bases spanning the gap. The CDR3 runs to 16 residues. From germline, CDR1 is SGHRS and CDR2 YFSETQ. Sequenced material: peripheral blood or thyroid tissue (not recorded which). The TCR comes from an adult woman with Graves' disease, either hyperthyroidism or ophthalmopathy (not recorded which). The chain uses TRBV5-1 and TRBJ1-2; maybe TRBD1 (5 bases). CDR3 in DNA: TGCGCCAGCAGCCCCTCGGTAGCGGGGCAAAACTATGGCTACACCTTC. This encodes CASSPSVAGQNYGYTF.